This T cell receptor (beta chain) was documented in a study of siplizumab effects on memory and regulatory T cells. Sequencing used immunoSEQ multiplex PCR; TCRdb keeps in-frame clones, though not all of them. The sample holds 90,000 to 120,000 clones, about 94% seen once. As for this clone: The antigen is undetermined.

Study observations and caveats: Whether the proliferating Tregs (from siplizumab cultures) were suppressive was not confirmed. Alloreactive sequences traceable to unstimulated CD4+ memory cells declined significantly under siplizumab.

The TCR sequence derives from a human donor in good health. The sequenced sample was Tregs sorted from blood.

The CDR3 DNA follows: TGCAGCGTTGAAGGCCCCGGACAGGGACACACCGGGGAGCTGTTTTTT. Translated: CSVEGPGQGHTGELFF. The chain combines TRBV29-1 with TRBJ2-2, with 8 bases matching TRBD1. J was trimmed by 3 bases and V by 1 base; bases with no gene match: 7. Germline CDR1 reads SQVTM; CDR2 reads ANQGSEA. CDR3 length equals 16 residues.